This T cell receptor (beta chain) was captured in a study of T cells in women clearing cervical HPV infection. Study at large: Control women cleared a single incident HPV16 infection within 12 months. Case blood was drawn when the lesion was first found; control blood after infection became undetectable. Overall study findings and caveats: CIN3+ cases had significantly higher TCR richness than controls; evenness did not differ.

The CDR3 runs 15 residues. Germline V gives CDR1 KGHSH, CDR2 LQKENI. On this clone itself: Its cognate antigen is unknown. The missing CDR3 end, 3 residues past where the read stops, is filled in from the germline J gene.

Repertoires were generated with immunoSEQ multiplex PCR, while TCRdb's copy carries only in-frame clones and drops some. The repertoire table contains approximately 21,000 clones. Sequencing used blood buffy coat. The receptor was derived from a woman between 18 and 70 years old with a cervical HPV16 infection that either progressed to CIN3+ or cleared (not recorded which). The chain recombines TRBV18 with TRBJ1-4; no clear D. The sequenced CDR3 bases are TGTGCCAGCTCCCCTGGCGGAGGAAGAAATTCACCA. This gives the protein CASSPGGGRNSP. The entire CDR3 sequence reads CASSPGGGRNSPLFF.